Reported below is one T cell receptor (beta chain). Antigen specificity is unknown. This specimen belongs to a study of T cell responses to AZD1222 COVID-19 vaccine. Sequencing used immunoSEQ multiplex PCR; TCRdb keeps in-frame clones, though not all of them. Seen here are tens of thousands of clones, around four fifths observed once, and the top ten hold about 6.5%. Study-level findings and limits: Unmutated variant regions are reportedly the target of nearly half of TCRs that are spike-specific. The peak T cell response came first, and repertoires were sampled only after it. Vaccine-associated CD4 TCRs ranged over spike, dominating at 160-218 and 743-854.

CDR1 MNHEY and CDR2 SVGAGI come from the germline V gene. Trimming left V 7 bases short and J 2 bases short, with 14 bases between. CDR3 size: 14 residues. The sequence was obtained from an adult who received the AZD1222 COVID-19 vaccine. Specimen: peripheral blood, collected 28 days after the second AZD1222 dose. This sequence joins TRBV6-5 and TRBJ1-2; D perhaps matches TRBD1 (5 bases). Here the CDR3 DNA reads TGTGCCAGCACCGCGGGACGTTTAAACTATGGCTACACCTTC. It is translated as CASTAGRLNYGYTF.